The present entry profiles one T cell receptor (beta chain) with its context. This clone showed up just once. There is no known antigen for this receptor. The sample holds no much larger clone one base away, and base qualities are not on file. The cohort comprised around 690 healthy bone marrow donors. Cohort members were all nominally healthy when sampled, although unrecorded immune exposures were likely present. The donor was CMV seronegative and belonged to the group of 352 seronegative cohort members. Each donor provided a peripheral blood sample, and peripheral blood mononuclear cells were used for TCR beta sequencing. Genomic DNA extraction from the blood cell samples was performed with the Qiagen DNeasy Blood Extraction Kit. Library generation was performed with the immunoSEQ multiplex PCR assay. For the multiplex PCR, a mixture combining 60 forward primers for TCR Vbeta segments and 13 reverse primers for TCR Jbeta segments was used. Amplification of the CDR3 region of rearranged TCR beta genes was performed with a multiplex PCR assay on genomic DNA. On the Illumina HiSeq System, the amplified TCR beta libraries were sequenced as 87-base-pair reads. The study's processing was this. A later analysis tallied 75 million to 95 million unique TCR beta chains across the approximately 670 repertoires, and some 12 million of those chains were shared by two or more donors. To remove PCR and sequencing errors, raw reads were error-corrected and collapsed into unique sequences using a nearest-neighbor algorithm that merged closely related sequences. Alignment of CDR3 sequences to IMGT reference sequences was used to assign V, D and J gene segments. Each retained sequence needed at least a six-nucleotide match to both a V gene segment and a J gene segment. A rearrangement counted as productive if the CDR3 had no stop codons and remained in frame with V and J, and every other rearrangement counted as non-productive. CDR3 was defined according to IMGT convention as the region running from the second conserved V-encoded cysteine to the conserved J-encoded phenylalanine. In an earlier analysis of around 600 of the donors, sequences lacking an unambiguous match to a single V gene segment were excluded. An earlier analysis of fewer than 750 of the donors called V segments functional above 56.7% productive rearrangements and segregating when the between-donor standard deviation exceeded 5%. A statistical classification framework was developed to diagnose cytomegalovirus status using the catalog of TCR beta chain sequences. V and J gene assignment, in a later analysis, came from comparing TCR nucleotide sequences with IMGT/GENE-DB human TR gene sequences. Using the TCRdist pipeline, a later analysis assigned CDR3 sequences along with most-parsimonious VDJ recombination scenarios. A later analysis defined each TCR beta chain by its CDR3 amino acid sequence plus V-gene family, and excluded reads lacking a unique V-gene family. To address suspected cross-contamination and a sequencing artifact, a later analysis removed roughly 640 highly shared, low-generation-probability nucleotide sequences. For each public chain, a later analysis derived a clonal expansion index from normalized ranks of inferred template counts within each repertoire. In a later analysis, generation probabilities were computed with a VDJ recombination model fitted to out-of-frame rearrangements, and the resulting probabilities were checked against IGoR. In a later analysis, TCR-TCR, TCR-HLA and TCR-CMV co-occurrence was scored with hypergeometric tests, and a repertoire-size bias correction was applied to TCR pairs. To estimate false discovery rates, a later analysis permuted the HLA or CMV assignments 20 times. In a later analysis, co-occurring TCRs were grouped using DBSCAN, and TCRdist sequence similarity was added for clustering within HLA-allele-positive subsets. For co-occurrence clustering, repertoires with fewer than 30,000 or more than 120,000 public chains were excluded, along with a handful of repertoires with anomalous nucleotide sharing. Not all clones reach the TCRdb copy of this immuneACCESS table, which keeps in-frame sequences only. Checked studies attribute under half of the gap to unresolved V genes and leave the rest unexplained. V, J and clone size are taken as reported in that table, and D and trimming were inferred from the DNA itself. The sample contains 130,000 or so clones, around 77% of them found a single time. The ten largest clones capture 1% to 1.5% of the sample.

Reading from cysteine to phenylalanine, the CDR3 counts 17 amino acids. CDR3 DNA only is kept here, 51 bases in frame from base 1. The germline V gene specifies SGHAT as CDR1 and FQNNGV as CDR2. Germline trimming: 5 bases from V, 4 bases from J; junction bases outside gene matches: 15. This sample is part of a study of cytomegalovirus exposure and HLA in healthy donors (dated by TCRdb to about 2017). With regard to the full study: An earlier analysis of several hundred of the donors reported 276 Gb of sequence data and 117 million unique TCR beta sequences obtained from some 200 million T cells. An early release covering roughly 580 HLA-typed donors comprised about 310 gigabases of sequencing data and roughly 85 million unique TCR sequences. Of the 300 to 450 genotyped donors, about 80% fell in the genetic ancestry cluster associated with self-reported Caucasian donors. The study aimed to test whether cataloging public T cell receptors could reveal signatures of past pathogen exposure. The T cell repertoires of under 700 subjects were profiled by immunosequencing and related to cytomegalovirus serostatus. In addition to the first cohort of 666 subjects, a separate validation cohort of around 110 different subjects was used. High-throughput TCR immunosequencing, statistical association of individual TCRs with disease status, and machine learning were combined to predict cytomegalovirus infection status. A later analysis re-examined previously published TCR beta repertoires from about 700 donors and added high-resolution HLA genotyping to investigate patterns of TCR occurrence. In the later analysis, no new phenotypic data were used to find candidate immune exposures; instead, reliance was placed on TCR beta sequences and their occurrence across donors. To decide whether each TCR beta V gene segment behaved as functional or pseudogenic, an earlier analysis of approximately 590 of the donors relied on high-throughput TCR beta sequencing. Donor age, sex, ethnicity and CMV serostatus were compiled together with the repertoire data. A later genetic analysis used genome-wide SNP genotypes for about 60% of the roughly 700 donors, treating that subset as a discovery cohort. All discovery cohort repertoires had been generated using a single sequencing platform. HLA typing covered class I and class II loci at four-digit resolution. Typing coverage varied by locus: 629-630 donors for A, B, C, DRB1 and DQB1; 522 for DQA1; around 610 for DPA1; fewer than 480 for DPB1. Five DR-DQ haplotypes were treated as single units for association and clustering because of strong linkage in the cohort. Among about 400 genotyped donors of the cohort, an average of roughly 230,000 unique TCR beta nucleotide sequences was sequenced per donor, of which about 18% were non-productive.

Broad study findings and their caveats: The cohort was sequenced for TCR beta chains only, and without alpha or paired-chain data the features that could be detected were limited. In a later genetic analysis, a missense DCLRE1C variant was associated with V-gene and J-gene trimming of TCR beta chains, and the association was replicated in an independent cohort. The authors suggested that the approach could potentially be generalized to other disease states and immunological phenotypes. While some public TCRs were present in many individuals, most TCR sequences turned up only very rarely across donors. Correlated functional status among segregating V segments might reflect linkage disequilibrium, but an unknown experimental factor could not be ruled out. In vitro tests confirmed that three of the cytomegalovirus-associated TCR beta chains recognize cytomegalovirus antigens. Immune exposure information for the cohort was limited to CMV serostatus. The sequencing pipeline was judged likely to have produced a cluster of highly shared sequence variants as a technical artifact. In the study, about 150 TCR beta chains were listed as associated with cytomegalovirus. Several of the top co-occurrence clusters appeared to be linked to parvovirus B19, influenza, CMV and Epstein-Barr virus, according to a later analysis. Because the 87-base-pair reads could not distinguish some IMGT-functional V segments, including TRBV6-2 and TRBV6-3, those segments were excluded. Because counts were too low, seventeen rarely observed V segments, including chromosome 9 orphons, were left out of the earlier analysis of 587 of the donors. A later genetic analysis reported fewer N-insertions in productive TCRs among donors in an Asian-associated ancestry cluster than the roughly 690-donor mean. Sequencing depth was assumed to be roughly uniform across donors in the presence/absence analyses, though that assumption may not hold. A later analysis found that HLA-associated TCR beta chains were more clonally expanded and had lower generation probabilities than equally common non-associated chains. A further reported finding was that TCR beta sequences accurately predicted the HLA-A and HLA-B alleles for most subjects in the first cohort. An earlier analysis of approximately 600 of the donors showed that most TCR beta V segments appeared in productive rearrangements either about 87% or about 30% of the time, which broadly matched IMGT annotations. Because some donors lacked HLA typing at each locus, the association tests relied only on the typed subset. In a later analysis, most CMV-associated TCR beta chains were found to appear HLA-restricted, with HLA associations seemingly driven largely by CMV exposure. A later analysis found that TCR association rates varied across HLA loci, with DRB1 alleles showing the most associated TCRs and HLA-C alleles the fewest. When HLA alleles, especially DR and DQ, strongly co-occurred, TCR associations were difficult to assign to individual alleles. At a false discovery rate of 0.05, a later analysis linked under 20,000 TCR beta sequences to specific HLA alleles. The classifier was reported to diagnose cytomegalovirus status with high specificity and sensitivity in both the original cohort and the validation cohort.

Recombination linked TRBV11-2 to TRBJ2-7; 9 central bases correspond to TRBD2. The source is a man in his forties or fifties in good health and CMV-seronegative. Sequencing was carried out using PBMCs. The CDR3 amino acid sequence is: CASSPRGSGSGAYEQYF. At the DNA level, the sequence is TGTGCCAGCAGCCCCCGAGGTAGCGGGAGTGGAGCGTACGAGCAGTACTTC.